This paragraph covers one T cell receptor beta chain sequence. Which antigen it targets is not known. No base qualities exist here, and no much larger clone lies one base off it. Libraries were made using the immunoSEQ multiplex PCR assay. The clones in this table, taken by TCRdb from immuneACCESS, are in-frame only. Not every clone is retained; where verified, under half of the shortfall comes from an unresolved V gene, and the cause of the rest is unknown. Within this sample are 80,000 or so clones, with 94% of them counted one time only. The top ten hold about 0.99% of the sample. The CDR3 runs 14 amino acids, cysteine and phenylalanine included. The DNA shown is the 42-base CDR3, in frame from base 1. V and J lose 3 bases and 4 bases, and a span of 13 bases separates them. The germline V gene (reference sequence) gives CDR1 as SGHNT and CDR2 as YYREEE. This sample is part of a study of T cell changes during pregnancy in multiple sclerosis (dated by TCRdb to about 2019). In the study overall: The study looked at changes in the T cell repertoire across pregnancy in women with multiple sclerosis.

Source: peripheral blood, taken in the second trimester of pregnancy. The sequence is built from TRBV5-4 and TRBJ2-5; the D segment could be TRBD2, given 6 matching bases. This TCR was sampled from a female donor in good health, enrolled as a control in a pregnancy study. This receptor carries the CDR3 CASSSRGGGETQYF. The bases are TGTGCCAGCAGCTCGCGGGGTGGGGGAGAGACCCAGTACTTC.